This TCR beta chain came from a study of CD8+CD57+ T cells in acquired aplastic anemia. Study context: Sorted CD4+ and CD8+ cells gave a mean 3.2 ug DNA, range roughly 0.2 to 27.4 ug. CD4+ cell libraries from healthy donors averaged roughly 10 million reads. The study's findings and limits: Patients shared around 30 CD8+ CDR3 sequences with controls.

This clonotype came up many times. No antigen is known for it. Genomic DNA served as template for TCR beta VDJ and CDR3 profiling. One entry per CDR3 protein, called by TCRdb with MiXCR from the reads. The table has roughly 130,000 distinct CDR3 sequences, about 46% seen once. The receptor was isolated from a human donor in good health, serving as a control. The specimen was sorted CD4+, CD8+, or CD8+CD57+ T cells (not recorded which) from PBMCs.

The DNA of the CDR3 is TGTGCCACCAGCAGAGAATCCTCATTGAGCACAGATACGCAGTATTTT. Its protein product is CATSRESSLSTDTQYF. This rearrangement joins TRBV15 to TRBJ2-3; D gene unclear. The CDR3 consists of 16 residues. Trimming cost V 0 bases and J 0 bases, with 10 bases left between them. In germline, CDR1 is LNHNV, CDR2 YYDKDF (reference sequence).